The 10 T cell receptor beta chains listed next were all sequenced from one sample in a study of blood T cell repertoires in COVID-19. Profiled with immunoSEQ multiplex PCR; TCRdb holds only in-frame clones, not every one. The table shows approximately 350,000 clones, with more than 80% occurring only once. Sequenced: peripheral blood. Every receptor here comes from a man aged 40-49 years with acute or convalescent COVID-19.

This clone was picked up one time. The chain couples TRBV7-2 to TRBJ2-7, with D possibly matching TRBD1 (6 bases). V lost 1 base to trimming and J lost 2 bases, with 9 bases between them. The germline gives CDR1 SGHTA, CDR2 FQGNSA. The CDR3 length is 14 residues. The CDR3, as DNA: TGTGCCAGCAGCTTAGTCGGACAGACCTACGAGCAGTACTTC. It encodes CASSLVGQTYEQYF.

A single count supports this clone. The chain joins TRBV2 to TRBJ2-3; a weak D match, TRBD1 (7 bases). The V end lost 6 bases, the J end lost 4 bases, and 14 bases lay between the germline ends. The germline gives CDR1 SNHLY, CDR2 FYNNEI. The CDR3 has 14 residues. CDR3 residues: CASSGRQGSDTQYF. CDR3 nucleotide sequence: TGTGCCAGCAGCGGGAGACAGGGTTCAGATACGCAGTATTTT.

This clone appeared once. The V gene is TRBV13, the J gene TRBJ1-1; possibly TRBD1 for D (5 bases). Trimming took off 8 bases at V and 0 bases at J, with 16 bases between the two ends. Germline-derived CDR1 and CDR2 are PRHDT and FYEKMQ (reference sequence). The CDR3 sequence is 15 residues long. This CDR3 reads CASFERTRMNTEAFF. CDR3 bases: TGTGCCAGCTTTGAGAGGACAAGGATGAACACTGAAGCTTTCTTT.

This clone was detected only a few times. The chain is built from TRBV5-5 and TRBJ2-3; 7 bases are a match to TRBD1. From germline, CDR1 is SGHKS and CDR2 YYEKEE (reference sequence). This CDR3 comprises 18 residues. V lost 1 base to trimming and J lost 2 bases; unmatched junction nucleotides: 13. The CDR3 reads CASSLSRGRGQFTDTQYF. CDR3 in DNA: TGTGCCAGCAGCTTGTCGAGGGGGCGCGGCCAATTCACAGATACGCAGTATTTT. The full variable domain, rest sourced from reference TRBV5-5 and TRBJ2-3, is DAGVTQSPTHLIKTRGQQVTLRCSPISGHKSVSWYQQVLGQGPQFIFQYYEKEERGRGNFPDRFSARQFPNYSSELNVNALLLGDSALYLCASSLSRGRGQFTDTQYFGPGTRLTVL.

The J gene is TRBJ2-3, the V gene TRBV11-2; 9 nucleotides line up with TRBD2. Germline CDR1 and CDR2: SGHAT and FQNNGV. Unmatched junction bases numbered 12, after V lost 5 bases and J lost 6 bases. The CDR3 runs to 16 residues. CDR3: CASSPSSSGAWDTQYF. DNA for the CDR3: TGTGCCAGCAGCCCAAGCTCTAGCGGGGCCTGGGATACGCAGTATTTT.

CDR3 protein: CASSFRGTEAFF. The CDR3 DNA sequence: TGTGCCAGCAGCTTCAGGGGTACTGAAGCTTTCTTT. V usage is TRBV5-8 and J usage is TRBJ1-1, with a tentative D call TRBD1 (6 bases). The CDR3 length is 12 residues. Trimming shortened V by 2 bases and J by 5 bases, and 7 bases separated the two germline ends. CDR1 is SGHTS, CDR2 YDEGEE, per germline.

The gene calls are TRBV28 and TRBJ2-7; perhaps TRBD1 as D (7 bases). The V gene lost 4 bases and the J gene lost 3 bases, with 19 bases spanning the gap. From germline, CDR1 is MDHEN and CDR2 SYDVKM. This CDR3 has 16 amino acids. The DNA for the CDR3 is TGTGCCAGCAGTTCAATCAGGGGGGCAGTTCACTACGAGCAGTACTTC. Encoded protein: CASSSIRGAVHYEQYF. Using reference TRBV28 and TRBJ2-7 for the parts outside the CDR3, the full variable domain is DVKVTQSSRYLVKRTGEKVFLECVQDMDHENMFWYRQDPGLGLRLIYFSYDVKMKEKGDIPEGYSVSREKKERFSLILESASTNQTSMYLCASSSIRGAVHYEQYFGPGTRLTVT.

This clone appeared once. The CDR3 DNA sequence: TGTGCCAGCAGTTCCCATGAGGCTTTAGTGACAGATACGCAGTATTTT. Its translation: CASSSHEALVTDTQYF. The J gene is TRBJ2-3, the V gene TRBV27; D ambiguous. Germline V gene data show CDR1 as MNHEY and CDR2 as SMNVEV (reference sequence). There are 16 residues in the CDR3. The V end lost 4 bases, the J end lost 3 bases, and 17 bases lay between the germline ends.

The V and J genes are TRBV7-9 and TRBJ1-4; 7 bases agree with TRBD1. This CDR3 has 14 amino acids. From germline, CDR1 is SEHNR and CDR2 FQNEAQ (reference sequence). V lost 4 bases and J lost 3; bases outside the gene matches: 2. The CDR3 here is CASSSTGANEKLFF. CDR3 DNA sequence: TGTGCCAGCAGCTCAACAGGGGCTAATGAAAAACTGTTTTTT.

V is TRBV19 and J is TRBJ1-6; D remains unclear. V was cut by 0 bases and J by 7 bases, with 7 bases left in between. The CDR3 extends over 14 amino acids. Looked up from germline, CDR1 is LNHDA and CDR2 is SQIVND (reference sequence). The CDR3 spells CASSIDHGNSPLHF. CDR3 DNA: TGTGCCAGTAGTATAGATCACGGGAATTCACCCCTCCACTTT.